A single T cell receptor (beta chain) is shown here with its context. Its specificity is not known. The primer mix had 60 Vbeta and 13 Jbeta primers. Profiled with immunoSEQ multiplex PCR; TCRdb holds only in-frame clones, not every one. The sample holds about 160,000 clones; 82% are singletons and the top ten take over 1.2%. The CDR3 contains 16 residues. Trimming at V came to 5 bases and at J to 0 bases, leaving 3 bases not matched to a gene. Germline values: CDR1 SQVTM, CDR2 ANQGSEA. This entry comes from a study of cytomegalovirus exposure and HLA in healthy donors. Notes on the study in general: Accurate HLA-A and HLA-B prediction from TCR beta sequences was reported for most subjects. One later analysis reportedly identified an Asian-associated ancestry cluster that showed fewer N-insertions than the approximately 710-donor mean. Among TCR beta chains of equal frequency, HLA-associated ones were more clonally expanded in a later analysis. Among TCR beta chains, those listed as cytomegalovirus-associated numbered about 160.

The source is a girl aged 10 to 17 in good health and CMV-seropositive. Sequenced material: PBMCs. The chain couples TRBV29-1 to TRBJ2-3, with 15 bases fitting TRBD2. The CDR3 DNA sequence: TGCAGCGTTCCGGGACTAGCGGGGGGAAGCACAGATACGCAGTATTTT. Translation: CSVPGLAGGSTDTQYF.